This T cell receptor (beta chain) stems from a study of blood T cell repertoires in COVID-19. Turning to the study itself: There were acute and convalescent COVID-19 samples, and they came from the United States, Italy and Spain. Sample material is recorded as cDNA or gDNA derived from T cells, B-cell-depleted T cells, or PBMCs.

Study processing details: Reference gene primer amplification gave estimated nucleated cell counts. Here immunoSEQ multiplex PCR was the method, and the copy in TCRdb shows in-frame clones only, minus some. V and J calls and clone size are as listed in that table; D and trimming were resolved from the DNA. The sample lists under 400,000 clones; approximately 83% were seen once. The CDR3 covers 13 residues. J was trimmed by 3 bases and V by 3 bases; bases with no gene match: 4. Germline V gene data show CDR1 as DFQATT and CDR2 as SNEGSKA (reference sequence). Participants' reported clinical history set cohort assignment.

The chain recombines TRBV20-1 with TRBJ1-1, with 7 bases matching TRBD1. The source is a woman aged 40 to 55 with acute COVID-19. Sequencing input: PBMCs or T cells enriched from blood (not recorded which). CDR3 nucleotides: TGCAGTGCTAGTGCGGACAGGTACACTGAAGCTTTCTTT. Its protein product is CSASADRYTEAFF.